The following is a T cell receptor (beta chain) sequence with its context. This sample is part of a study of blood T cells in healthy people across ages. The CDR3 is 16 residues long. J was trimmed by 2 bases and V by 7 bases; bases with no gene match: 7. From germline, CDR1 is SGHTA and CDR2 FQGNSA. A second about 6 to 11 cycle PCR used barcoded and J-beta primers. All samples gave at least 3 million CDR3-containing paired-end reads. TCRdb re-called the 5' RACE reads through MiXCR, storing one row per CDR3 protein. The repertoire includes hundreds of thousands of distinct CDR3 sequences, 47% of them detected once, and 20% to 25% sits in the top ten.

The specimen was blood. The chain carries TRBV7-2 and TRBJ2-2; 10 bases are shared with TRBD2. This TCR came from an elderly man in good health. CDR3 sequence (DNA): TGTGCCAGCACCAGACTAGCGGGCCTAAACACCGGGGAGCTGTTTTTT. Translation gives CASTRLAGLNTGELFF.